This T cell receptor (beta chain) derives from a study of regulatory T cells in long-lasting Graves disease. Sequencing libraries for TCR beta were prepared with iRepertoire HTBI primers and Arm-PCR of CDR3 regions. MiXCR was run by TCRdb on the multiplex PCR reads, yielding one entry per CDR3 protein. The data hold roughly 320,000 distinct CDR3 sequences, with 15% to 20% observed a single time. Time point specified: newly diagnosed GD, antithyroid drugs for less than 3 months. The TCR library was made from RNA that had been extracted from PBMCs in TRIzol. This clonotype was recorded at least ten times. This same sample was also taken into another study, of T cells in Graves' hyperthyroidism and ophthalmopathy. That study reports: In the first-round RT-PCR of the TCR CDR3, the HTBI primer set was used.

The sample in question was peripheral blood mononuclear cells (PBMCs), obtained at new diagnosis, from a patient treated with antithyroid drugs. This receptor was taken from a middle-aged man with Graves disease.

The CDR3 here is CAWGPGTGDGYTF. CDR3 nucleotide sequence: TGTGCCTGGGGACCCGGGACAGGGGATGGCTACACCTTC. This chain uses TRBV30 with TRBJ1-2; the match to TRBD1 covers 10 bases. The germline gives CDR1 GTSNPN, CDR2 SVGIG (reference sequence). The CDR3 is made up of 13 amino acids. With V trimmed by 5 bases and J by 6 bases, 6 bases remained unmatched.